The sequence of this T cell receptor (beta chain) was determined in a study of T cell responses to AZD1222 COVID-19 vaccine. CDR3 length: 13 amino acids. V lost 2 bases to trimming and J lost 11 bases; unmatched junction nucleotides: 8. CDR1 is MNHEY and CDR2 is SVGAGI in the germline V gene. Only in-frame clones appear in the TCRdb table, and some are missing; sequencing was by immunoSEQ multiplex PCR. Altogether under 150,000 clones are present, approximately 92% being singletons, with the ten largest covering less than 2%. In this sample, this clone turned up once. Its antigen remains unidentified. General observations from the study: No repertoire was sampled before or during the peak T cell response, only after it. Unmutated regions of variants are reportedly targeted by nearly half of spike-specific TCRs.

This TCR was sampled from an adult who received the AZD1222 COVID-19 vaccine. This chain joins TRBV6-5 and TRBJ1-1, with 7 bases lining up with TRBD1. Sequencing was performed on peripheral blood, taken 28 days after the second AZD1222 dose. The CDR3 nucleotides are TGTGCCAGCAGTTACGAGAGGGGGCTGTTTGCTTTCTTT. It encodes CASSYERGLFAFF.